The sequence of this T cell receptor beta chain was determined in a study of cytomegalovirus exposure and HLA in healthy donors. General observations from the study: TRBV6-2, TRBV6-3 and some other V segments were excluded as indistinguishable. Analyses of presence and absence presupposed an approximately uniform sequencing depth across donors.

The CDR3 has 14 amino acids. With V trimmed by 5 bases and J by 2 bases, 0 bases remained unmatched. In germline, CDR1 is MGHRA, CDR2 YSYEKL. Details on this clone: Its antigen is still unknown.

60 Vbeta and 13 Jbeta primers were used in PCR. The protocol was immunoSEQ multiplex PCR, while the TCRdb copy is restricted to in-frame clones and leaves out a portion. Here the sample spans roughly 76,000 clones, 65% to 80% being singletons. The sequenced sample was PBMCs. The chain links TRBV4-1 to TRBJ1-3, with 10 positions matching TRBD1. This TCR came from a man aged 25-45 years in good health and CMV-seronegative. This CDR3 reads CASSGTGAGNTIYF. The CDR3 DNA sequence: TGCGCCAGCAGCGGGACAGGGGCTGGAAACACCATATATTTT.